This T cell receptor (beta chain) was recovered during a study of cytomegalovirus exposure and HLA in healthy donors. Study summary: Of roughly 400 genotyped donors, about 80% grouped in the Caucasian-associated ancestry cluster.

The CDR3 has 13 residues. Trimming took 4 bases from V and 3 from J, leaving 9 bases between them. Looked up from germline, CDR1 is SNHLY and CDR2 is FYNNEI. PCR amplification relied on 60 Vbeta primers (plus 13 Jbeta primers). TCRdb's copy holds only in-frame clones and misses some; the assay was immunoSEQ multiplex PCR. This table has about 130,000 clones, roughly 80% appearing once. This sequence was found in a female donor in good health and CMV-seronegative. The V and J genes are TRBV2 and TRBJ1-1; D gene ambiguous. Input material: PBMCs. CDR3 protein: CASSVRHDTEAFF. CDR3 nucleotide sequence: TGTGCCAGCAGTGTAAGACATGACACTGAAGCTTTCTTT.